This T cell receptor beta chain was identified during a study of T cell changes during pregnancy in multiple sclerosis. TCRdb keeps only in-frame clones here, not all; method: immunoSEQ multiplex PCR. Of more than 55,000 clones listed, over 85% are singletons. CDR3 length: 13 residues. Trimming removed 6 bases at V and 5 bases at J, with 13 bases between. CDR1 is MDHEN and CDR2 is SYDVKM in the germline V gene. The specimen was peripheral blood, collected in the third trimester of pregnancy. The sequence derives from a female donor with multiple sclerosis, enrolled in a pregnancy study. This chain joins TRBV28 and TRBJ2-5; D uncertain. The CDR3 region is CASSNPAEETQYF. The DNA of the CDR3 is TGTGCCAGCAGCAACCCTGCTGAGGAGACCCAGTACTTC.